The clone carrying this T cell receptor (beta chain) was counted once. This sample stems from a study of siplizumab effects on memory and regulatory T cells. Assay: immunoSEQ multiplex PCR; the TCRdb copy retains only in-frame clones and omits some. The repertoire includes 62,000 or so clones, approximately 82% of them detected once, and approximately 3.4% sits in the top ten. This clonotype was sampled from a human donor in good health. Sequenced material: memory CD4+ T cells sorted from blood.

The CDR3: CASSQDGSSGINTDTQYF. In nucleotides, the CDR3 is TGTGCCAGCAGCCAAGACGGGTCTAGCGGGATTAACACAGATACGCAGTATTTT. The V gene is TRBV4-2, the J gene TRBJ2-3; 9 nucleotides line up with TRBD2. CDR3 length equals 18 residues. Germline V CDR1 and CDR2: LGHNA, YNFKEQ. The ends lost 0 bases at V and 2 bases at J; junction bases unmatched: 9.